The 8 T cell receptor beta chains below all came from one sample that was sequenced in a study of T cell clonality in common variable immunodeficiency. Study-wide results and limits: In common variable immunodeficiency, TCR beta chains reportedly carried fewer deletions and N-nucleotide insertions.

For these TCRs, the target antigens are not known. Data came from immunoSEQ multiplex PCR; TCRdb stores just in-frame clones and leaves some out. The sample was found to contain more than 20,000 clones, and every one recurs. The sequenced sample consisted of peripheral blood mononuclear cells. The source is a human donor with common variable immunodeficiency.

Note on this clone: The read gets to within 3 residues of the CDR3 end, and the germline J gene fills in the rest. The chain joins TRBV7-2 to TRBJ1-6, with TRBD1 matching 7 bases. The CDR3 is made up of 14 amino acids. V dropped 5 bases and J dropped 6; count of bases not matched to a gene: 4. Per germline, CDR1 SGHTA and CDR2 FQGNSA. CDR3 sequence: CASSGDRANSPLHF. Incomplete CDR3 DNA: TGTGCCAGCAGCGGTGACAGGGCTAATTCACCC.

This clone was seen many times. Read data end 3 residues before the CDR3 end; the end is taken from the germline J gene. The chain recombines TRBV19 with TRBJ2-7; D call uncertain. V lost 9 bases and J 3 bases, leaving 6 bases between the germline ends. The CDR3 is 10 amino acids. Germline-derived CDR1 and CDR2 are LNHDA and SQIVND (reference sequence). The sequenced CDR3 bases are TGTGCCAGGTCTCTCTACGAG. It translates to CARSLYE. The entire CDR3 protein reads CARSLYEQYF.

For this clone: Read sequence stops 3 residues before the CDR3 end, and the germline J gene provides the missing end. This chain connects TRBV7-8 to TRBJ2-7; D uncertain. The CDR3 spans 13 residues. V gave up 2 bases and J gave up 3 bases, with 8 bases separating them. Germline CDR1 SGHVS, CDR2 FQNEAQ. CDR3 bases read: TGTGCCAGCAGCTTAAACGGTCTCTACGAG. Translation: CASSLNGLYE. In full, the CDR3 is CASSLNGLYEQYF.

This clone was counted many times. The CDR3 end is not reached by the read, which stops 3 residues before it; the germline J gene fills it in. The V call is TRBV6-2 or TRBV6-3, the J call TRBJ2-1, with 11 bases lining up with TRBD2. Trimming removed 7 bases from V and 7 bases from J; junction bases left unmatched: 12. In germline, CDR1 is MNHEY, CDR2 SVGEGT. This CDR3 is built from 16 residues. The covered CDR3 bases are TGTGCCAGCAATAAAAAACTAGCGGGGGCGGAGAATGAG. Translating it yields CASNKKLAGAENE. The full CDR3 sequence reads CASNKKLAGAENEQFF.

In its sample, this clone was seen many times. The missing CDR3 end, 3 residues past where the read stops, is filled in from the germline J gene. The chain combines TRBV2 with TRBJ2-3; 8 bases fit TRBD2. This CDR3 is 15 amino acids long. CDR1 and CDR2 (germline): SNHLY, FYNNEI. V lost 6 bases and J lost 0; bases outside the gene matches: 5. The CDR3 is CASRLAGSSTDTQYF. Incomplete CDR3 DNA: TGTGCCAGCAGGTTAGCGGGAAGTAGCACAGATACG.

The table lists this clone with many counts. The missing CDR3 end, 3 residues past where the read stops, is filled in from the germline J gene. V and J are TRBV6-2 or TRBV6-3 and TRBJ1-2; no clear D. The CDR3 covers 13 residues. Germline CDR1 is MNHEY and CDR2 is SVGEGT. V lost 5 bases and J 5 bases, leaving 12 bases between the germline ends. CDR3 DNA, as far as it was read: TGTGCCAGCAGTAATCCCCCTACTTATGGC. This gives the protein CASSNPPTYG. The whole CDR3 protein reads CASSNPPTYGYTF.

Worth noting for this clone: The CDR3 end lies 3 residues beyond the end of the read and is filled in from the germline J gene. The genes are TRBV7-6 and TRBJ2-7; 7 nucleotides align to TRBD1. Germline V gene data show CDR1 as SGHVS and CDR2 as FNYEAQ. CDR3 length equals 15 residues. J was trimmed by 4 bases and V by 3 bases; bases with no gene match: 9. The DNA read from the CDR3 is TGTGCCAGCAGCTTCCAAGGGGGCCTTAGTTACGAG. Residues: CASSFQGGLSYE. The whole CDR3 is CASSFQGGLSYEQYF.

This clone was seen ten or more times. The observed sequence ends 3 residues before the CDR3 terminus, with the missing tail filled in from the germline J gene. The chain joins TRBV29-1 to TRBJ2-4, with 12 bases matching TRBD2. This CDR3 spans 15 amino acids. Trimming at V came to 1 base and at J to 7 bases, leaving 5 bases not matched to a gene. Germline lookup yields CDR1 SQVTM and CDR2 ANQGSEA. CDR3 region: CSVEGLAGVRNIQYF. The sequenced part of the CDR3 DNA is TGCAGCGTTGAAGGACTAGCGGGAGTCCGTAACATT.